What follows describes a single T cell receptor (beta chain). Its antigen remains undetermined. The junction and the germline gene differ at one end; a read error may be behind it. CDR1 and CDR2, per the germline V gene, are MNHNS and SASEGT. The CDR3, cysteine through phenylalanine, is 15 amino acids long. The DNA shown is the 45-base CDR3, in frame from base 1. The method behind the library was PCR. The run used a HiSeq X Ten. TCR repertoires were characterized by high-throughput sequencing. The raw public reads went through TCRdb reprocessing: fastp at Q25, MiXCR clone calling, in-frame beta chains kept. Each record represents a unique CDR3 protein, reported with the most common genes and DNA among its rows. The sample records around 1,400 distinct CDR3 sequences, around 30% of which are singletons. The ten largest account for roughly 26% of the sample. The sample originates from a study of esophageal squamous cell carcinoma under preoperative chemotherapy (dated by TCRdb to the late 2010s). Describing the broader study: In the study, TCR repertoires were profiled in both peripheral blood T cells and tumor-infiltrating lymphocytes. The study examined the effect of paclitaxel-nedaplatin chemotherapy on T-cell receptor repertoires in patients with esophageal squamous cell carcinoma. Roughly 5 patients with primary esophageal squamous cell carcinoma were included in the cohort. Repertoires were compared between samples taken before and after paclitaxel-nedaplatin therapy.

The time point label on this specimen signifies: after preoperative PTX-NDP chemotherapy. Before surgery, patients were given paclitaxel-nedaplatin as preoperative chemotherapy. The paper as a whole reports these results and caveats: Post-treatment tumor-infiltrating lymphocytes appeared partly derived from peripheral T cells migrating into the tumor, not solely from local clonal changes. Paclitaxel-nedaplatin therapy caused immediate and substantial changes in clonotype frequency, and abundant clones were more likely to contract than to amplify. A significant increase in TCR diversity was observed in peripheral T cells after chemotherapy, whereas no such increase was observed in tumor-infiltrating lymphocytes. Only a few patients with esophageal squamous cell carcinoma were analyzed, making for a small cohort.

The V and J genes are TRBV6-1 and TRBJ2-5, with TRBD1 perhaps the D gene, on 5 matching bases. This TCR was sampled from a human donor with esophageal squamous cell carcinoma. The donor label of this sample is uncertain. The sample was taken from a patient given preoperative chemotherapy. Here the CDR3 is given as CASSDQWGGRNIQDF. The DNA reads TGTGCCAGCAGTGACCAGTGGGGCGGCAGAAACATTCAGGACTTC.